Shown below are 20 T cell receptor beta chains from a single sample sequenced in a study of Graves' ophthalmopathy and Graves' hyperthyroidism. CDR3 regions of TCR beta were amplified from RNA transcripts. Second-round multiplex PCR came after a first-round RT-PCR that employed HTBI primers. TCRdb independently ran MiXCR on the multiplex PCR reads; one entry per CDR3 protein. The data hold around 40,000 distinct CDR3 sequences, with around 50% observed a single time. Material for sequencing was peripheral blood. All receptors come from an adult man with Graves' ophthalmopathy.

The gene calls are TRBV2 and TRBJ2-2; 8 bases are shared with TRBD1. J was trimmed by 12 bases and V by 7 bases; bases with no gene match: 16. Germline V gives CDR1 SNHLY, CDR2 FYNNEI. The CDR3 sequence is 15 residues long. The DNA of the CDR3 is TGTGCCAGCAATGACCAAGACAGGGGTCGAGGGAAGCTGTTTTTT. Amino acid sequence: CASNDQDRGRGKLFF.

The sample holds a few counts of this clonotype. Possible read error: a much larger clone is one base away. The CDR3 loop reads CASSLGPPVYEQYF. DNA of the CDR3: TGTGCCAGCAGCTTGGGACCCCCTGTATACGAGCAGTACTTC. This rearrangement joins TRBV5-4 to TRBJ2-7; D is ambiguous. The CDR3 is made up of 14 amino acids. V lost 0 bases to trimming and J lost 4 bases, with 11 bases between them. Germline V gives CDR1 SGHNT, CDR2 YYREEE (reference sequence).

Points on this clonotype: The conserved phenylalanine or tryptophan is not found at the CDR3 terminus, so this likely reflects a read error. Because the CDR3's place on the DNA is in doubt, the DNA is left out and the CDR3 is given as listed by TCRdb. The CDR3: CSARVLAG. The genes are TRBV20-1 and TRBJ2-7; TRBD2, the D gene given by the table, was not confirmed from the DNA. Germline loops: CDR1 DFQATT, CDR2 SNEGSKA (reference sequence). Ends included, the CDR3 has 8 residues.

This clonotype was seen ten or more times. V usage is TRBV5-6 and J usage is TRBJ1-2, with D unresolved. The length of the CDR3 is 13 residues. Trimming stripped 2 bases from V and 1 base from J, with 6 bases between. Germline lookup yields CDR1 SGHDT and CDR2 YYEEEE. In DNA form, the CDR3 reads TGTGCCAGCAGCTTAAACAGTAACTATGGCTACACCTTC. This translates into CASSLNSNYGYTF.

The V gene is TRBV20-1, the J gene TRBJ1-2, with D tentatively TRBD1 (6 bases). The CDR3 is 13 amino acids. Germline-derived CDR1 and CDR2 are DFQATT and SNEGSKA (reference sequence). V lost 4 bases and J 8 bases, leaving 17 bases between the germline ends. The DNA of the CDR3 is TGCAGTGCTATGGGAGAGGGGGGATGGGGCTACACCTTC. The encoded protein is CSAMGEGGWGYTF.

This clonotype was detected ten times or more. This chain uses TRBV7-2 with TRBJ1-1; D possibly corresponds to TRBD1 (6 bases). The CDR3 spans 14 residues. Per germline, CDR1 SGHTA and CDR2 FQGNSA. V lost 5 bases and J 0 bases, leaving 10 bases between the germline ends. In DNA, the CDR3 is TGTGCCAGCAGCGCCCACAGGGTGAACACTGAAGCTTTCTTT. It yields the protein CASSAHRVNTEAFF.

This clonotype was picked up many times. V and J are TRBV19 and TRBJ2-1; 11 nucleotides match TRBD1. With V trimmed by 5 bases and J by 9 bases, 6 bases remained unmatched. Germline V CDR1 and CDR2: LNHDA, SQIVND (reference sequence). CDR3 size: 14 residues. Written as DNA, the CDR3 is TGTGCCAGTAGTGGGACAGGGGGGCTGGGTGAGCAGTTCTTC. Its protein is CASSGTGGLGEQFF.

This clonotype was observed many times. V is TRBV20-1 and J is TRBJ1-6, with D uncertain. Looked up from germline, CDR1 is DFQATT and CDR2 is SNEGSKA (reference sequence). The V and J ends lost 2 bases and 7 bases respectively, with 12 bases between them. This CDR3 has 14 amino acids. Here the CDR3 reads CSARKPGPNSPLHF. Here the CDR3 DNA reads TGCAGTGCTAGAAAACCGGGCCCCAATTCACCCCTCCACTTT.

This clonotype was picked up many times. This chain joins TRBV5-1 and TRBJ2-1; D is ambiguous. V gave up 4 bases and J gave up 8 bases, with 16 bases separating them. CDR1 is SGHRS, CDR2 YFSETQ, per germline. The CDR3 covers 14 residues. The CDR3 reads CASSGLESGYEQFF. Here the CDR3 DNA reads TGCGCCAGCAGCGGATTAGAGTCGGGCTATGAGCAGTTCTTC.

This clonotype was counted at least ten times. This chain links TRBV12-3 or TRBV12-4 with TRBJ2-7; D possibly matches TRBD1 or TRBD2 (5 bases each). There are 15 residues in the CDR3. Trimming cost V 1 base and J 2 bases, with 12 bases left between them. The CDR3 reads CASSLEGRAAYEQYF. The CDR3, as DNA: TGTGCCAGCAGTTTAGAGGGGAGAGCTGCCTACGAGCAGTACTTC.

This clonotype showed up many times. The gene calls are TRBV5-1 and TRBJ2-1; D gene uncertain. Trimming removed 1 base from V and 5 bases from J, with 13 bases in between. The CDR3 has 15 amino acids. Germline V gene sequence: CDR1 SGHRS, CDR2 YFSETQ. CDR3 residues: CASSLRQESNNEQFF. The CDR3 DNA is TGCGCCAGCAGCTTGAGGCAGGAGTCTAACAATGAGCAGTTCTTC.

The chain couples TRBV7-8 to TRBJ2-7; TRBD2 aligns across 7 bases. This CDR3 contains 9 residues. Germline V gene sequence: CDR1 SGHVS, CDR2 FQNEAQ. CDR3 in amino acids: CGGSYEQYF. CDR3 nucleotides: TGTGGCGGGAGCTACGAGCAGTACTTC.

The V gene is TRBV27, the J gene TRBJ1-1, with a tentative D call TRBD1 (5 bases). CDR1 MNHEY and CDR2 SMNVEV come from the germline V gene (reference sequence). V lost 3 bases, J lost 1 base, and 9 bases lay in between. This CDR3 has 14 amino acids. CDR3 in DNA: TGTGCCAGCAGTTTTTTTAGGGGGAACACTGAAGCTTTCTTT. It is translated as CASSFFRGNTEAFF.

The chain is built from TRBV11-2 and TRBJ2-2, with D perhaps given as TRBD1 or TRBD2 (6 bases each). The CDR3 runs 15 residues. Per the germline V gene, CDR1 is SGHAT and CDR2 is FQNNGV. V lost 5 bases to trimming and J lost 5 bases, with 15 bases between them. The CDR3 DNA sequence: TGTGCCAGCAGCATAAGAAAGGGGGGAACCGGGGAGCTGTTTTTT. The encoded protein is CASSIRKGGTGELFF.

The chain couples TRBV20-1 to TRBJ2-1, with a tentative D call TRBD1 (6 bases). CDR3 length: 11 residues. Germline V CDR1 and CDR2: DFQATT, SNEGSKA (reference sequence). V lost 6 bases, J lost 8 bases, and 11 bases lay in between. The CDR3 loop is CSATKGDEQFF. The CDR3 region has the DNA TGCAGTGCCACGAAGGGGGATGAGCAGTTCTTC.

This clonotype rates as medium-sized. The J gene is TRBJ2-5, the V gene TRBV7-8; TRBD1 matches at 9 bases. The junction had 9 bases not matched to a gene; V was cut back by 5 bases and J by 5 bases. The CDR3 is 15 amino acids. CDR1 is SGHVS and CDR2 is FQNEAQ in the germline V gene. CDR3 in amino acids: CASSDRGTEVETQYF. CDR3 coding DNA: TGTGCCAGCAGCGACAGGGGGACCGAAGTGGAGACCCAGTACTTC.

In DNA form, the CDR3 reads TGTGCCAGCAGCAGAACAGGGTCGGTTGAAGGGACCCAGTACTTC. Residues: CASSRTGSVEGTQYF. The chain links TRBV7-9 to TRBJ2-1; D is perhaps TRBD1 (6 bases). With the DNA end fitting TRBJ2-5 better, the J assignment may be wrong. This CDR3 spans 15 amino acids. In germline, CDR1 is SEHNR, CDR2 FQNEAQ (reference sequence).

This clonotype has only a few counts. This chain joins TRBV10-3 and TRBJ2-7; D call uncertain. Germline V CDR1 and CDR2: ENHRY, SYGVKD. The V end lost 5 bases, the J end lost 4 bases, and 6 bases lay between the germline ends. The CDR3 sequence is 11 residues long. CDR3 sequence (DNA): TGTGCCATCAGTTGGGGTTACGAGCAGTACTTC. Encoded protein: CAISWGYEQYF.

V and J are TRBV2 and TRBJ2-3; TRBD2 agrees at 9 bases. The CDR3 is made up of 14 amino acids. Per germline, CDR1 SNHLY and CDR2 FYNNEI. The V and J ends lost 6 bases and 4 bases, in that order; junction bases with no gene match: 5. The CDR3 here is CASRVAGAADTQYF. CDR3 nucleotides: TGTGCCAGCAGGGTAGCGGGAGCAGCAGATACGCAGTATTTT.

This clonotype was seen once. The V gene is TRBV20-1, the J gene TRBJ2-7; a possible D gene is TRBD2 (5 bases). The length of the CDR3 is 15 residues. The V gene's germline CDR1 is DFQATT and CDR2 SNEGSKA (reference sequence). The CDR3 here is CSFEGGSGIGDTQYV. The CDR3 DNA is TGCAGCTTCGAAGGAGGTAGTGGGATTGGAGATACGCAGTACGTC.